These 25 T cell receptor beta chains came from one sample sequenced in a study of control samples from healthy donors and cancer patients. Produced via immunoSEQ multiplex PCR; TCRdb's table is partial and in-frame only. Altogether approximately 170,000 clones are present, 91% being singletons, with the ten largest covering 1.5%. Material: blood. All receptors derive from a woman in her thirties in good health.

J is TRBJ1-5 and V is TRBV3-1 (or the pseudogene TRBV3-2); 8 bases are shared with TRBD1. The CDR3 consists of 15 residues. V lost 3 bases and J lost 2; bases outside the gene matches: 3. Germline loops: CDR1 LGHDT, CDR2 YNNKEL (reference sequence). The CDR3 DNA reads TGTGCCAGCAGCCAGGGGGGACAGGGCAATCAGCCCCAGCATTTT. Translating it yields CASSQGGQGNQPQHF.

V usage is TRBV3-1 (or the pseudogene TRBV3-2) and J usage is TRBJ1-5, with 8 bases fitting TRBD1. CDR1 and CDR2 (germline): LGHDT, YNNKEL (reference sequence). V lost 1 base to trimming and J lost 2 bases; unmatched junction nucleotides: 4. The CDR3 consists of 16 residues. The CDR3 loop is CASSQGPGQGNQPQHF. In DNA form, the CDR3 reads TGTGCCAGCAGCCAAGGCCCGGGACAGGGCAATCAGCCCCAGCATTTT.

The V and J genes are TRBV30 and TRBJ1-2; the D is unclear. There are 14 residues in the CDR3. In germline, CDR1 is GTSNPN, CDR2 SVGIG (reference sequence). The V end lost 0 bases, the J end lost 2 bases, and 10 bases lay between the germline ends. The CDR3 DNA is TGTGCCTGGAGTGTACGGCGCACGAACTATGGCTACACCTTC. Protein: CAWSVRRTNYGYTF.

The chain is built from TRBV19 and TRBJ1-4, with no clear D. Germline CDR1 reads LNHDA; CDR2 reads SQIVND (reference sequence). The CDR3 totals 15 residues. V dropped 1 base and J dropped 0 bases, with 6 bases sitting between them. The CDR3 loop is CASSIGRTTNEKLFF. CDR3 coding DNA: TGTGCCAGTAGTATAGGCAGGACAACTAATGAAAAACTGTTTTTT.

The rearrangement joins TRBV4-2 to TRBJ2-7; unclear D gene. With 0 bases removed from V and 2 bases from J, the gap between germline ends came to 11 bases. In germline, CDR1 is LGHNA, CDR2 YNFKEQ. The CDR3 spans 15 residues. CDR3: CASSQDMEPTYEQYF. CDR3 bases: TGTGCCAGCAGCCAAGATATGGAGCCGACCTACGAGCAGTACTTC.

This chain links TRBV5-5 with TRBJ1-4; D uncertain. The CDR3 covers 14 residues. Per the germline V gene, CDR1 is SGHKS and CDR2 is YYEKEE (reference sequence). V was shortened by 0 bases and J by 3 bases, with 6 bases between the two germline ends. CDR3 amino acids: CASSLARSNEKLFF. Written as DNA, the CDR3 is TGTGCCAGCAGCTTGGCGAGATCTAATGAAAAACTGTTTTTT.

This chain links TRBV19 with TRBJ1-2, with unresolved D. The CDR3 has 14 amino acids. V was cut by 5 bases and J by 5 bases, with 15 bases left in between. CDR1 and CDR2 from the germline V gene are LNHDA and SQIVND (reference sequence). CDR3 sequence: CASSWQDNGYGYTF. The CDR3 DNA reads as TGTGCCAGTAGTTGGCAGGATAACGGGTATGGCTACACCTTC. Full variable domain (missing parts from reference TRBV19 and TRBJ1-2): DGGITQSPKYLFRKEGQNVTLSCEQNLNHDAMYWYRQDPGQGLRLIYYSQIVNDFQKGDIAEGYSVSREKKESFPLTVTSAQKNPTAFYLCASSWQDNGYGYTFGSGTRLTVV.

The CDR3 region is CASSYTNSPLHF. The CDR3 DNA sequence: TGTGCCAGCAGTTACACTAATTCACCCCTCCACTTT. V and J are TRBV6-5 and TRBJ1-6; D gene ambiguous. V was trimmed by 2 bases and J by 6 bases, leaving 2 bases between them. The CDR3 spans 12 residues. Germline V CDR1 and CDR2: MNHEY, SVGAGI.

The rearrangement links TRBV11-3 to TRBJ2-7; the D gene is possibly TRBD2 (6 bases). The germline V gene has CDR1 SGHNT and CDR2 YENEEA. V dropped 1 base and J dropped 0 bases, with 7 bases sitting between them. The length of the CDR3 is 14 residues. CDR3 in DNA: TGTGCCAGCAGCTTAGGGGGGGACTCCTACGAGCAGTACTTC. Translation: CASSLGGDSYEQYF.

The rearrangement joins TRBV18 to TRBJ2-7, with 10 bases that match TRBD2. Germline CDR1 is KGHSH and CDR2 is LQKENI. V gave up 0 bases and J gave up 0 bases; unmatched junction bases: 5. CDR3 length: 17 amino acids. CDR3 amino acids: CASSPPSGRAVSYEQYF. Written as DNA, the CDR3 is TGTGCCAGCTCACCACCCAGCGGGAGGGCCGTCTCCTACGAGCAGTACTTC.

The rearrangement joins TRBV29-1 to TRBJ1-2, with TRBD1 as a possible D gene (6 bases). The germline V and J ends were trimmed by 0 bases and 2 bases, with 13 bases remaining between them. The CDR3 covers 15 residues. CDR1 is SQVTM, CDR2 ANQGSEA, per germline. The DNA of the CDR3 is TGCAGCGTTGAAGATGGAACAGGGCCCAACTATGGCTACACCTTC. As protein: CSVEDGTGPNYGYTF.

The chain links TRBV20-1 to TRBJ1-5; D perhaps matches TRBD1 (6 bases). Trimming shortened V by 3 bases and J by 1 base, and 10 bases separated the two germline ends. CDR3 length equals 14 residues. Germline CDR1 DFQATT, CDR2 SNEGSKA (reference sequence). CDR3 nucleotide sequence: TGCAGTGCTAGTTTGAGGGGGAGCAATCAGCCCCAGCATTTT. Translating it yields CSASLRGSNQPQHF.

The CDR3 here is CASSPTGLAGGFETQYF. CDR3 in DNA: TGTGCCAGCAGCCCGACCGGACTAGCGGGGGGTTTTGAGACCCAGTACTTC. This sequence joins TRBV7-7 and TRBJ2-5, with 14 nucleotides matching TRBD2. The CDR3 length is 17 residues. CDR1 SSHAT and CDR2 FNYEAQ come from the germline V gene (reference sequence). V gave up 5 bases and J gave up 5 bases; unmatched junction bases: 10.

The chain couples TRBV11-2 to TRBJ2-1, with 8 bases identical to TRBD1. CDR3 size: 14 residues. Germline CDR1 SGHAT, CDR2 FQNNGV. The J segment lost 5 bases and the V segment lost 4 bases, leaving 4 bases of the junction unmatched. In nucleotides, the CDR3 is TGTGCCAGCAGCTCCCGACAGGGGAACAATGAGCAGTTCTTC. Its protein product is CASSSRQGNNEQFF.

This rearrangement joins TRBV24-1 to TRBJ1-1; D is possibly TRBD1 (6 bases). V dropped 1 base and J dropped 11 bases, with 10 bases sitting between them. CDR1 KGHDR and CDR2 SFDVKD come from the germline V gene. CDR3 size: 12 residues. The CDR3 sequence: CATSDLAGGAFF. In DNA form, the CDR3 reads TGTGCCACCAGTGATTTAGCGGGGGGCGCTTTCTTT.

V is TRBV11-1 and J is TRBJ2-3; no firm D call. The length of the CDR3 is 15 residues. Looked up from germline, CDR1 is SGHAT and CDR2 is FQDESV (reference sequence). V lost 0 bases to trimming and J lost 0 bases, with 7 bases between them. The DNA of the CDR3 is TGTGCCAGCAGCTTAGCGGGAACTAGCACAGATACGCAGTATTTT. Translation: CASSLAGTSTDTQYF.

The rearrangement links TRBV27 to TRBJ1-1, with D perhaps TRBD1 (6 bases). Looked up from germline, CDR1 is MNHEY and CDR2 is SMNVEV (reference sequence). The CDR3 totals 16 residues. V lost 7 bases to trimming and J lost 1 base, with 19 bases between them. CDR3 protein: CASIPSTGSRNTEAFF. CDR3 nucleotide sequence: TGTGCCAGCATTCCCTCGACAGGATCCCGGAACACTGAAGCTTTCTTT.

This rearrangement joins TRBV6-5 to TRBJ1-6, with a possible D match to TRBD1 (6 bases). The CDR3 covers 12 residues. CDR1 and CDR2 from the germline V gene are MNHEY and SVGAGI. V lost 6 bases and J 6 bases, leaving 6 bases between the germline ends. CDR3 nucleotide sequence: TGTGCCAGCAGGGACAGTAATTCACCCCTCCACTTT. This translates into CASRDSNSPLHF.

The chain carries TRBV4-2 and TRBJ2-3; 8 bases align to TRBD2. The CDR3 is 15 amino acids. Unmatched junction bases numbered 4, after V lost 1 base and J lost 4 bases. Germline CDR1 is LGHNA and CDR2 is YNFKEQ. CDR3: CASSQGAGGADTQYF. The CDR3 nucleotides read TGTGCCAGCAGCCAAGGGGCCGGGGGGGCAGATACGCAGTATTTT.

The V call is TRBV18, the J call TRBJ1-2; 7 bases agree with TRBD1. This CDR3 has 13 amino acids. V gave up 6 bases and J gave up 3 bases; unmatched junction bases: 4. CDR1 is KGHSH and CDR2 is LQKENI in the germline V gene. The DNA of the CDR3 is TGTGCCAGCTCCACAGGGGCAGACTATGGCTACACCTTC. Protein product: CASSTGADYGYTF.

The chain uses TRBV7-9 and TRBJ2-3; 13 bases map to TRBD2. The germline gives CDR1 SEHNR, CDR2 FQNEAQ (reference sequence). Unmatched junction bases numbered 9, after V lost 6 bases and J lost 0 bases. The CDR3 sequence is 18 residues long. For the CDR3, the DNA is TGTGCCAGCAGTAATCCGGGACTAGCGGGAACTAGCACAGATACGCAGTATTTT. Its translation: CASSNPGLAGTSTDTQYF.

This chain uses TRBV7-3 with TRBJ1-5, with D perhaps TRBD1 (6 bases). CDR3 length: 14 amino acids. Trimming shortened V by 1 base and J by 5 bases, and 9 bases separated the two germline ends. Germline V CDR1 and CDR2: SGHTA, FQGTGA. Written as DNA, the CDR3 is TGTGCCAGCAGCTTAATGGCAGGGGATCAGCCCCAGCATTTT. Encoded protein: CASSLMAGDQPQHF. The full variable domain, rest sourced from reference TRBV7-3 and TRBJ1-5, is GAGVSQTPSNKVTEKGKYVELRCDPISGHTALYWYRQSLGQGPEFLIYFQGTGAADDSGLPNDRFFAVRPEGSVSTLKIQRTERGDSAVYLCASSLMAGDQPQHFGDGTRLSIL.

V and J are TRBV4-2 and TRBJ2-1; possible D gene TRBD2, 5 bases. The germline V and J ends were trimmed by 4 bases and 0 bases, with 10 bases remaining between them. CDR1 and CDR2 (germline): LGHNA, YNFKEQ. The CDR3 covers 15 residues. CDR3 residues: CASSPTRSSYNEQFF. CDR3 coding DNA: TGTGCCAGCAGCCCCACTAGGAGCTCCTACAATGAGCAGTTCTTC.

The genes are TRBV12-2 and TRBJ2-7. TRBV12-2 is a known pseudogene. The CDR3 spans 13 residues. The CDR3 sequence is CASRFVGGSEQYF. In DNA form, the CDR3 reads TGTGCAAGTCGCTTCGTTGGGGGAAGCGAGCAGTACTTC.

The rearrangement uses TRBV9 and TRBJ1-5, with D perhaps matching TRBD1 (5 bases). Per the germline V gene, CDR1 is SGDLS and CDR2 is YYNGEE. The CDR3 is made up of 15 amino acids. The ends were cut back, 0 bases at V and 3 bases at J, with 10 bases in the middle. This CDR3 reads CASSVGGATNQPQHF. DNA of the CDR3: TGTGCCAGCAGCGTAGGAGGGGCGACCAATCAGCCCCAGCATTTT.